This T cell receptor beta chain originates from a study of blood T cell repertoires in COVID-19 (dated by TCRdb to the early 2020s). Regarding the study in general: Samples covering the acute and convalescent phases of COVID-19 were provided by collaborators in the United States, Italy and Spain. The repertoires were made available in a free public database intended to serve as a resource for research on the immune response to SARS-CoV-2. Subjects who had been exposed to COVID-19, were actively infected with it, or had recovered from it provided the deeply sampled blood TCRbeta repertoires that made up the dataset. Sample metadata almost always included a de-identified subject ID, COVID-19 status, age in years and sex. The prospective study material was composed of cDNA or gDNA derived from T cells, B-cell-depleted T cells, or PBMCs. Samples were obtained from the ongoing ImmuneRACE study (first 160 participants) and from over a thousand subjects provided by 6 global collaborators. Where available, HLA class I and class II types were obtained from metadata supplied by the sample provider rather than from assay-based typing.

Reading from cysteine to phenylalanine, the CDR3 counts 15 amino acids. Only the CDR3 portion is preserved as DNA: 45 bases, with reading frame beginning at the first base. The germline V gene provides CDR1 KGHSH and CDR2 LQKENI. V is pared back by 3 bases and J by 7 bases, with 16 bases lying between the germline termini. On this clone itself: The target of this receptor is not known. Qualities for individual bases were not recorded, and no much larger clone is one base off.

Whole blood was collected in K2EDTA tubes by collaborating institutions according to the institutions' own protocols. For TCRbeta analysis, collaborator samples were shipped as frozen whole blood, as isolated PBMCs, or as DNA extracted from either sample type. TCRbeta CDR3 regions were amplified from genomic DNA by means of the immunoSEQ Assay, a bias-controlled multiplex PCR. The paper's processing steps were these. Within the assay, amplification of reference gene primers was used to estimate how many nucleated cells each sample contained. To quantify the absolute abundance of each unique TCRbeta CDR3 rearrangement, sequence reads were collapsed and filtered. For each sample, productive Simpson clonality was calculated by taking the square root of Simpson's diversity index across productive rearrangements. TCRdb's version of the immuneACCESS table is confined to in-frame rearrangements and falls short of the full clone set. An unresolved V gene accounts for under half of the shortfall where checked; the remainder is of unknown origin. V and J calls and clone size follow that table, whereas D and trimming were derived from the DNA. The table for this sample lists 230,000 or so clones; roughly 80% of them were counted only once. The biggest ten clones account for around 5.4% of the sample.

Beyond this particular receptor, the publication reports: Clinical and demographic metadata were provided uncurated, with the amount varying by source and participant.

Recombination joined TRBV18 with TRBJ1-3; a weak D assignment points to TRBD1 (6 bases agree). Sequencing was done on a sample of peripheral blood. The sequence was obtained from a human donor in a cohort sampled during active COVID-19. The base sequence is TGTGCCAGCTCACCCCTTTCGGACAGTAGGAACACCATATATTTT. Protein translation: CASSPLSDSRNTIYF. With the rest looked up from the reference TRBV18 and TRBJ1-3 genes rather than sequenced, the full variable domain is NAGVMQNPRHLVRRRGQEARLRCSPMKGHSHVYWYRQLPEEGLKFMVYLQKENIIDESGMPKERFSAEFPKEGPSILRIQQVVRGDSAAYFCASSPLSDSRNTIYFGEGSWLTVV.